Listed here is a single T cell receptor (beta chain). What it binds is not known. The data belong to a study of T cell responses to AZD1222 COVID-19 vaccine. Whole-study results and caveats: Regions left unmutated in variants are reportedly the target of nearly half of spike-specific TCRs. The donors showed a predominance of white British ancestry and of females, with possible underestimation of clonal diversity.

Generated by immunoSEQ multiplex PCR, the TCRdb table keeps only in-frame clones and is missing some. The sample has approximately 140,000 clones, 80% to 95% seen once. Trimming removed 7 bases from V and 1 base from J, with 20 bases in between. CDR3 length: 17 residues. The TCR sequence derives from an adult who received the AZD1222 COVID-19 vaccine. This sample comprised peripheral blood, obtained 28 days after the second AZD1222 dose. This rearrangement joins TRBV23-1 to TRBJ1-5, with D possibly TRBD1 on 5 matching bases. TRBV23-1 is an open reading frame whose function is uncertain. Written as DNA, the CDR3 is TGCGCCAGCACCCATTTATCGACAGTCCCCAGCAATCAGCCCCAGCATTTT. Encoded protein: CASTHLSTVPSNQPQHF.